Following are 12 T cell receptor beta chains from one sample sequenced in a study of T cells in localized non-small cell lung cancer. Clones were sequenced by immunoSEQ multiplex PCR, and TCRdb holds only the in-frame ones, with some missing. The table shows roughly 70,000 clones, with roughly nine tenths occurring only once. The starting material was peripheral blood, obtained before any cancer treatment. The source of these receptors is a male donor aged 60 or older with stage III squamous cell lung carcinoma.

This clone has just a few counts. This chain joins TRBV18 and TRBJ1-2; the D gene is possibly TRBD1 (6 bases). Per germline, CDR1 KGHSH and CDR2 LQKENI. The CDR3 spans 15 residues. V was cut by 2 bases and J by 2 bases, with 12 bases left in between. CDR3 sequence: CASSPGGDRNYGYTF. CDR3 DNA sequence: TGTGCCAGCTCACCAGGGGGCGACAGGAACTATGGCTACACCTTC.

V gene TRBV19 combines with J gene TRBJ2-6; weak D call: TRBD2 (7 bases). V was pared by 1 base and J by 0 bases, with 13 bases between. The CDR3 contains 18 residues. CDR1 LNHDA and CDR2 SQIVND come from the germline V gene (reference sequence). The DNA of the CDR3 is TGTGCCAGTAGTATAGTGGGGGGGCAAGTCTCTGGGGCCAACGTCCTGACTTTC. Its translation: CASSIVGGQVSGANVLTF.

The V and J genes are TRBV19 and TRBJ1-2, with D possibly being TRBD1 (6 bases). The CDR3 spans 15 residues. Trimming shortened V by 4 bases and J by 5 bases, and 17 bases separated the two germline ends. Germline CDR1 LNHDA, CDR2 SQIVND (reference sequence). CDR3 in amino acids: CASSTSGQRFYGYTF. The DNA for the CDR3 is TGTGCCAGTAGTACCTCCGGACAGAGATTTTATGGCTACACCTTC.

This clone has a handful of counts. V and J are TRBV6-1 and TRBJ1-5; a weak D match, TRBD1 (6 bases). The CDR3 has 15 amino acids. V was pared by 3 bases and J by 4 bases, with 13 bases between. CDR1 is MNHNS, CDR2 SASEGT, per germline. The DNA of the CDR3 is TGTGCCAGCAGTGACAGTTGGGACACAAATCAGCCCCAGCATTTT. Translated: CASSDSWDTNQPQHF.

The V call is TRBV4-2, the J call TRBJ2-1, with 9 nucleotides matching TRBD2. Trimming removed 0 bases from V and 7 bases from J; junction bases left unmatched: 7. Germline V gives CDR1 LGHNA, CDR2 YNFKEQ. CDR3 length: 16 amino acids. CDR3 loop: CASSQDGGSGGNEQFF. CDR3 bases: TGTGCCAGCAGCCAAGATGGGGGGAGCGGGGGGAATGAGCAGTTCTTC.

This clone has just one count. The chain employs TRBV5-1 and TRBJ1-1; no firm D call. The germline V gene encodes CDR1 SGHRS and CDR2 YFSETQ. CDR3 length: 14 residues. Trimming removed 5 bases from V and 4 bases from J, with 15 bases in between. In DNA form, the CDR3 reads TGCGCCAGCAGAGTGGCCGACACCGCCACTGAAGCTTTCTTT. It yields the protein CASRVADTATEAFF.

The genes are TRBV6-4 and TRBJ1-5, with 7 bases fitting TRBD1. Germline assignment: CDR1 MRHNA and CDR2 SNTAGT. The CDR3 contains 15 residues. V lost 6 bases and J lost 6; bases outside the gene matches: 11. This CDR3 reads CASRVTGEGSQPQHF. CDR3 nucleotide sequence: TGTGCCAGCAGAGTAACAGGGGAGGGCAGTCAGCCCCAGCATTTT.

V usage is TRBV7-3 and J usage is TRBJ2-5; D possibly matches TRBD1 or TRBD2 (6 bases each). Trimming removed 3 bases at V and 5 bases at J, with 13 bases between. CDR1 is SGHTA and CDR2 is FQGTGA in the germline V gene. The CDR3 runs to 14 residues. CDR3 DNA sequence: TGTGCCAGCAGCTTCGGAGGGGGGCAGGAGACCCAGTACTTC. Translating gives CASSFGGGQETQYF.

The gene calls are TRBV5-6 and TRBJ1-5; TRBD1 might be the D (5 bases). The V end was cut by 3 bases, the J end by 5 bases, with 21 bases between. The CDR3 consists of 17 residues. In germline, CDR1 is SGHDT, CDR2 YYEEEE. This CDR3 is CASSSYSIGTDYQPQHF. CDR3 nucleotide sequence: TGTGCCAGCAGCTCTTATAGTATAGGGACTGATTATCAGCCCCAGCATTTT. The variable domain in full, completed from reference TRBV5-6 and TRBJ1-5, reads DAGVTQSPTHLIKTRGQQVTLRCSPKSGHDTVSWYQQALGQGPQFIFQYYEEEERQRGNFPDRFSGHQFPNYSSELNVNALLLGDSALYLCASSSYSIGTDYQPQHFGDGTRLSIL.

The V and J genes are TRBV6-1 and TRBJ1-5, with D tentatively TRBD1 (5 bases). Germline values: CDR1 MNHNS, CDR2 SASEGT. Trimming removed 4 bases at V and 3 bases at J, with 16 bases between. The CDR3 totals 16 residues. The CDR3 bases are TGTGCCAGCAGTGGAGGGGCAGCTCAGAACAATCAGCCCCAGCATTTT. As protein: CASSGGAAQNNQPQHF.

The chain employs TRBV18 and TRBJ2-7; perhaps TRBD1 as D (6 bases). This CDR3 has 12 residues. Germline V gene sequence: CDR1 KGHSH, CDR2 LQKENI. Trimming pared 5 bases from V and 5 bases from J, leaving 10 bases between. DNA of the CDR3: TGTGCCAGCTCAACACAGGGCGACGAGCAGTACTTC. Translated, it gives CASSTQGDEQYF.

The chain is built from TRBV10-2 and TRBJ1-2, with D perhaps matching TRBD1 (6 bases). Germline values: CDR1 WSHSY, CDR2 SAAADI. V lost 3 bases, J lost 3 bases, and 8 bases lay in between. The CDR3 is 13 amino acids. This chain's CDR3 is CASSDRGDYGYTF. The CDR3 DNA reads as TGCGCCAGCAGTGACAGGGGCGACTATGGCTACACCTTC.